Below, 11 T cell receptor beta chains from the same sample are listed, as sequenced in a study of cytomegalovirus exposure and HLA in healthy donors. Primers for the PCR totalled 60 Vbeta and 13 Jbeta. TCRdb keeps only in-frame clones here, not all; method: immunoSEQ multiplex PCR. Counted here are about 200,000 clones, about 82% occurring once; the ten biggest clones make up 2.9%. Sequences were obtained from PBMCs. Receptors originate from a man aged 30 to 45 in good health and CMV-seronegative.

The chain has TRBV13 and TRBJ2-7, with 8 bases aligning to TRBD1. The V and J ends lost 1 base and 6 bases, in that order; junction bases with no gene match: 5. CDR3 size: 14 residues. CDR1 is PRHDT and CDR2 is FYEKMQ in the germline V gene (reference sequence). CDR3 loop: CASSLDQGASEQYF. The CDR3 bases are TGTGCCAGCAGCTTAGATCAGGGGGCGAGCGAGCAGTACTTC.

Only one count was recorded for this clone. The chain carries TRBV28 and TRBJ1-3, with D unclear. V gave up 2 bases and J gave up 2 bases, with 10 bases separating them. CDR3 length equals 15 residues. Germline lookup yields CDR1 MDHEN and CDR2 SYDVKM. CDR3 protein: CASSLVPWPGNTIYF. The CDR3 DNA follows: TGTGCCAGCAGTTTAGTCCCCTGGCCTGGAAACACCATATATTTT.

This chain uses TRBV30 with TRBJ1-1; the match to TRBD1 covers 10 bases. The germline V gene has CDR1 GTSNPN and CDR2 SVGIG (reference sequence). The CDR3 contains 17 residues. V was pared by 0 bases and J by 3 bases, with 10 bases of the junction left unmatched. CDR3 DNA sequence: TGTGCCTGGAGTGTACCCCGGACAGGGGGAGGAGACACTGAAGCTTTCTTT. Amino acids: CAWSVPRTGGGDTEAFF.

The chain couples TRBV28 to TRBJ1-2, with 8 bases fitting TRBD1. CDR3 size: 15 residues. Germline trimming cut 7 bases from V and 5 bases from J; bases unmatched to any gene: 12. CDR1 is MDHEN, CDR2 SYDVKM, per germline. CDR3 region: CASTLPDRAFYGYTF. DNA for the CDR3: TGTGCCAGCACCCTACCGGACAGGGCGTTTTATGGCTACACCTTC.

As for this clone: At one end the junction does not follow the germline gene, possibly because of a read error. DNA of the CDR3: TGTTCCAGCAGCTTATGGGGACAGGGAGTGGAGTTCGGAAAACTGTTTTTT. It specifies CSSSLWGQGVEFGKLFF. The rearrangement links TRBV7-9 to TRBJ1-4; 9 bases are shared with TRBD1. CDR1 and CDR2 from the germline V gene are SEHNR and FQNEAQ (reference sequence). The CDR3 length is 17 residues.

This sequence joins TRBV15 and TRBJ1-5; D not resolved. Looked up from germline, CDR1 is LNHNV and CDR2 is YYDKDF (reference sequence). Trimming left V 0 bases short and J 3 bases short, with 9 bases between. This CDR3 has 15 amino acids. CDR3 protein: CATSRDRHLNQPQHF. The CDR3 DNA reads TGTGCCACCAGCAGAGATAGACATCTCAATCAGCCCCAGCATTTT.

CDR3 sequence: CASRVRDRVKRMRNTEAFF. The CDR3 nucleotides are TGTGCCAGCCGAGTCCGGGACAGGGTAAAGAGGATGAGGAACACTGAAGCTTTCTTT. The chain combines TRBV2 with TRBJ1-1, with 9 bases identical to TRBD1. Trimming at V came to 8 bases and at J to 1 base, leaving 20 bases not matched to a gene. The CDR3 runs to 19 residues. CDR1 is SNHLY, CDR2 FYNNEI, per germline.

The gene calls are TRBV18 and TRBJ2-7; D is possibly TRBD2 (7 bases). There are 13 residues in the CDR3. Germline-derived CDR1 and CDR2 are KGHSH and LQKENI. Trimming stripped 6 bases from V and 3 bases from J, with 12 bases between. Here the CDR3 DNA reads TGTGCCAGCTCCCGGGGGGCAAACTACGAGCAGTACTTC. Translating it yields CASSRGANYEQYF.

This clone was detected a few times. The chain has TRBV6-6 and TRBJ1-6; D is perhaps TRBD1 (6 bases). Germline V gene lookup returns CDR1 MNHNY and CDR2 SVGAGI (reference sequence). With 2 bases removed from V and 6 bases from J, the gap between germline ends came to 11 bases. The CDR3 is 15 amino acids. CDR3 in DNA: TGTGCCAGCAGTTACCCACAGGGTGGTAATTCACCCCTCCACTTT. Translation gives CASSYPQGGNSPLHF.

The rearrangement uses TRBV29-1 and TRBJ2-7; TRBD2 matches 7 bases. Germline loops: CDR1 SQVTM, CDR2 ANQGSEA. The CDR3 has 13 residues. V lost 4 bases to trimming and J lost 6 bases; unmatched junction nucleotides: 9. For the CDR3, the DNA is TGCAGCGTTGGAGGCGGGGGAAGTTTCGAGCAGTACTTC. Translated, it gives CSVGGGGSFEQYF.

The gene calls are TRBV5-1 and TRBJ2-5, with 7 positions matching TRBD1. Germline values: CDR1 SGHRS, CDR2 YFSETQ. The length of the CDR3 is 12 residues. The junction had 8 bases not matched to a gene; V was cut back by 4 bases and J by 11 bases. The CDR3 sequence is CASSRQGDEQYF. DNA of the CDR3: TGCGCCAGCAGCAGACAGGGAGATGAGCAGTACTTC.